This T cell receptor (beta chain) is from a study of T cell repertoires in cytomegalovirus infection. Overall study context: Shared public TCR beta signatures pointed to both CMV infection and a matching HLA type. Study-wide results and caveats: There were HLA-C-restricted CMV-specific TCR beta clonotypes dominating the ex vivo response. There were carriers of CMV plus the relevant HLA, and cumulative public TCR beta family frequency identified them.

TCRdb itself ran the reads through MiXCR, one entry per CDR3 protein. The sample consists of about 740,000 distinct CDR3 sequences, roughly 35% of them appearing once. This clonotype was detected a few times. Its matching antigen is unknown. Per germline, CDR1 MDHEN and CDR2 SYDVKM. V lost 2 bases and J 1 base, leaving 10 bases between the germline ends. The CDR3 totals 15 residues. The sequencing sample was made of PBMCs. V usage is TRBV28 and J usage is TRBJ2-3; D tentatively reads TRBD1 or TRBD2 (5 bases each). The clonotype originates from a human donor in good health (CMV status not recorded). Some clones in this sample may be carry-over from other donors' samples. The chain's CDR3 is CASSLQGPRTDTQYF. DNA for the CDR3: TGTGCCAGCAGTTTACAGGGACCCCGCACAGATACGCAGTATTTT.